This T cell receptor beta chain was recovered during a study of blood T cell repertoires in COVID-19. Study context: The study drew acute and convalescent COVID-19 samples from the United States, Italy and Spain.

TCRdb's table, derived via immunoSEQ multiplex PCR, lists solely in-frame clones and lacks some. This sample carries around 300,000 clones, about 90% of them seen once, and the ten largest clones take 1.9%. V lost 11 bases to trimming and J lost 9 bases; unmatched junction nucleotides: 1. This CDR3 region has 9 residues. The germline CDR1 and CDR2 sequences are LNHDA and SQIVND (reference sequence). Either two negative PCRs, clearance, or symptom resolution qualified Cohort 3 donors as recovered. The V gene is TRBV19, the J gene TRBJ2-1, with 7 bases aligning to TRBD1. Material: PBMCs or T cells enriched from blood (not recorded which). The TCR was taken from an older woman who had recovered from COVID-19. CDR3 loop: CARTGEQFF. For the CDR3, the DNA is TGTGCCCGGACAGGTGAGCAGTTCTTC.